This T cell receptor beta chain was sequenced during a study of cytomegalovirus exposure and HLA in healthy donors. Study observations and caveats: Some segments of the V type, notably TRBV6-2 and TRBV6-3, were excluded as indistinguishable. Accurate HLA-A and HLA-B prediction from TCR beta sequences was reported for most subjects.

Trimming left V 1 base short and J 6 bases short, with 10 bases between. Germline V gene data show CDR1 as SGHTA and CDR2 as FQGNSA. The CDR3 is made up of 13 amino acids. Concerning this clone: The antigen remains unidentified.

Both 60 Vbeta primers and 13 Jbeta primers went into the PCR. TCRdb's table, derived via immunoSEQ multiplex PCR, lists solely in-frame clones and lacks some. Seen here are some 190,000 clones, less than 90% observed once, and the top ten hold about 1.4%. The receptor comes from a girl aged 10-17 years in good health and CMV-seropositive. V and J are TRBV7-2 and TRBJ2-7, with a possible D match to TRBD2 (5 bases). The specimen sequenced was PBMCs. CDR3 bases: TGTGCCAGCAGCTTAGTAGGACTCGGCGAGCAGTACTTC. This translates into CASSLVGLGEQYF.